What follows is one T cell receptor (beta chain) and its context. The CDR3 sequence is 15 residues long. Trimming removed 4 bases at V and 3 bases at J, with 16 bases between. Germline CDR1 reads SGHKS; CDR2 reads YYEKEE (reference sequence). This sample stems from a study of T cell responses to AZD1222 COVID-19 vaccine. The repertoire was sequenced with immunoSEQ multiplex PCR; TCRdb's copy has only in-frame clones and lacks some. The sample records about 140,000 clones, just under 95% being singletons. This specimen consisted of peripheral blood, obtained on day 0 of AZD1222 vaccination. The receptor comes from an adult in good health. The chain is built from TRBV5-5 and TRBJ1-1; possible D gene TRBD1, 6 bases. The CDR3 DNA reads as TGTGCCAGCAGCACTTTTCGGGGGGCCTACACTGAAGCTTTCTTT. Translating gives CASSTFRGAYTEAFF.